This TCR beta chain emerged from a study of blood T cells in healthy people across ages. The CDR3 runs 11 residues. V was pared by 4 bases and J by 6 bases, with 9 bases between. The germline V gene has CDR1 SQVTM and CDR2 ANQGSEA. Study conclusions and caveats: Correlation between TCR beta diversity and naive T cell percentage was strong.

Next came a second PCR, run for about 7 to 12 cycles, which used a sample-barcoded 5' primer along with a J-beta primer mix. Carrying 12 random nucleotides, a template-switch adaptor labeled each individual cDNA molecule. Via MiXCR, TCRdb re-called the 5' RACE reads, giving one row per CDR3 protein. The table shows approximately 600,000 distinct CDR3 sequences, with approximately 59% occurring only once. Details on this clonotype: Its antigen is not known.

The chain is built from TRBV29-1 and TRBJ1-1, with a possible D match to TRBD1 (6 bases). This receptor was identified in a man aged 55 to 70 in good health. The specimen sequenced was blood. CDR3 residues: CSVVRGPEAFF. The CDR3 DNA reads TGCAGCGTTGTTCGGGGGCCTGAAGCTTTCTTT.